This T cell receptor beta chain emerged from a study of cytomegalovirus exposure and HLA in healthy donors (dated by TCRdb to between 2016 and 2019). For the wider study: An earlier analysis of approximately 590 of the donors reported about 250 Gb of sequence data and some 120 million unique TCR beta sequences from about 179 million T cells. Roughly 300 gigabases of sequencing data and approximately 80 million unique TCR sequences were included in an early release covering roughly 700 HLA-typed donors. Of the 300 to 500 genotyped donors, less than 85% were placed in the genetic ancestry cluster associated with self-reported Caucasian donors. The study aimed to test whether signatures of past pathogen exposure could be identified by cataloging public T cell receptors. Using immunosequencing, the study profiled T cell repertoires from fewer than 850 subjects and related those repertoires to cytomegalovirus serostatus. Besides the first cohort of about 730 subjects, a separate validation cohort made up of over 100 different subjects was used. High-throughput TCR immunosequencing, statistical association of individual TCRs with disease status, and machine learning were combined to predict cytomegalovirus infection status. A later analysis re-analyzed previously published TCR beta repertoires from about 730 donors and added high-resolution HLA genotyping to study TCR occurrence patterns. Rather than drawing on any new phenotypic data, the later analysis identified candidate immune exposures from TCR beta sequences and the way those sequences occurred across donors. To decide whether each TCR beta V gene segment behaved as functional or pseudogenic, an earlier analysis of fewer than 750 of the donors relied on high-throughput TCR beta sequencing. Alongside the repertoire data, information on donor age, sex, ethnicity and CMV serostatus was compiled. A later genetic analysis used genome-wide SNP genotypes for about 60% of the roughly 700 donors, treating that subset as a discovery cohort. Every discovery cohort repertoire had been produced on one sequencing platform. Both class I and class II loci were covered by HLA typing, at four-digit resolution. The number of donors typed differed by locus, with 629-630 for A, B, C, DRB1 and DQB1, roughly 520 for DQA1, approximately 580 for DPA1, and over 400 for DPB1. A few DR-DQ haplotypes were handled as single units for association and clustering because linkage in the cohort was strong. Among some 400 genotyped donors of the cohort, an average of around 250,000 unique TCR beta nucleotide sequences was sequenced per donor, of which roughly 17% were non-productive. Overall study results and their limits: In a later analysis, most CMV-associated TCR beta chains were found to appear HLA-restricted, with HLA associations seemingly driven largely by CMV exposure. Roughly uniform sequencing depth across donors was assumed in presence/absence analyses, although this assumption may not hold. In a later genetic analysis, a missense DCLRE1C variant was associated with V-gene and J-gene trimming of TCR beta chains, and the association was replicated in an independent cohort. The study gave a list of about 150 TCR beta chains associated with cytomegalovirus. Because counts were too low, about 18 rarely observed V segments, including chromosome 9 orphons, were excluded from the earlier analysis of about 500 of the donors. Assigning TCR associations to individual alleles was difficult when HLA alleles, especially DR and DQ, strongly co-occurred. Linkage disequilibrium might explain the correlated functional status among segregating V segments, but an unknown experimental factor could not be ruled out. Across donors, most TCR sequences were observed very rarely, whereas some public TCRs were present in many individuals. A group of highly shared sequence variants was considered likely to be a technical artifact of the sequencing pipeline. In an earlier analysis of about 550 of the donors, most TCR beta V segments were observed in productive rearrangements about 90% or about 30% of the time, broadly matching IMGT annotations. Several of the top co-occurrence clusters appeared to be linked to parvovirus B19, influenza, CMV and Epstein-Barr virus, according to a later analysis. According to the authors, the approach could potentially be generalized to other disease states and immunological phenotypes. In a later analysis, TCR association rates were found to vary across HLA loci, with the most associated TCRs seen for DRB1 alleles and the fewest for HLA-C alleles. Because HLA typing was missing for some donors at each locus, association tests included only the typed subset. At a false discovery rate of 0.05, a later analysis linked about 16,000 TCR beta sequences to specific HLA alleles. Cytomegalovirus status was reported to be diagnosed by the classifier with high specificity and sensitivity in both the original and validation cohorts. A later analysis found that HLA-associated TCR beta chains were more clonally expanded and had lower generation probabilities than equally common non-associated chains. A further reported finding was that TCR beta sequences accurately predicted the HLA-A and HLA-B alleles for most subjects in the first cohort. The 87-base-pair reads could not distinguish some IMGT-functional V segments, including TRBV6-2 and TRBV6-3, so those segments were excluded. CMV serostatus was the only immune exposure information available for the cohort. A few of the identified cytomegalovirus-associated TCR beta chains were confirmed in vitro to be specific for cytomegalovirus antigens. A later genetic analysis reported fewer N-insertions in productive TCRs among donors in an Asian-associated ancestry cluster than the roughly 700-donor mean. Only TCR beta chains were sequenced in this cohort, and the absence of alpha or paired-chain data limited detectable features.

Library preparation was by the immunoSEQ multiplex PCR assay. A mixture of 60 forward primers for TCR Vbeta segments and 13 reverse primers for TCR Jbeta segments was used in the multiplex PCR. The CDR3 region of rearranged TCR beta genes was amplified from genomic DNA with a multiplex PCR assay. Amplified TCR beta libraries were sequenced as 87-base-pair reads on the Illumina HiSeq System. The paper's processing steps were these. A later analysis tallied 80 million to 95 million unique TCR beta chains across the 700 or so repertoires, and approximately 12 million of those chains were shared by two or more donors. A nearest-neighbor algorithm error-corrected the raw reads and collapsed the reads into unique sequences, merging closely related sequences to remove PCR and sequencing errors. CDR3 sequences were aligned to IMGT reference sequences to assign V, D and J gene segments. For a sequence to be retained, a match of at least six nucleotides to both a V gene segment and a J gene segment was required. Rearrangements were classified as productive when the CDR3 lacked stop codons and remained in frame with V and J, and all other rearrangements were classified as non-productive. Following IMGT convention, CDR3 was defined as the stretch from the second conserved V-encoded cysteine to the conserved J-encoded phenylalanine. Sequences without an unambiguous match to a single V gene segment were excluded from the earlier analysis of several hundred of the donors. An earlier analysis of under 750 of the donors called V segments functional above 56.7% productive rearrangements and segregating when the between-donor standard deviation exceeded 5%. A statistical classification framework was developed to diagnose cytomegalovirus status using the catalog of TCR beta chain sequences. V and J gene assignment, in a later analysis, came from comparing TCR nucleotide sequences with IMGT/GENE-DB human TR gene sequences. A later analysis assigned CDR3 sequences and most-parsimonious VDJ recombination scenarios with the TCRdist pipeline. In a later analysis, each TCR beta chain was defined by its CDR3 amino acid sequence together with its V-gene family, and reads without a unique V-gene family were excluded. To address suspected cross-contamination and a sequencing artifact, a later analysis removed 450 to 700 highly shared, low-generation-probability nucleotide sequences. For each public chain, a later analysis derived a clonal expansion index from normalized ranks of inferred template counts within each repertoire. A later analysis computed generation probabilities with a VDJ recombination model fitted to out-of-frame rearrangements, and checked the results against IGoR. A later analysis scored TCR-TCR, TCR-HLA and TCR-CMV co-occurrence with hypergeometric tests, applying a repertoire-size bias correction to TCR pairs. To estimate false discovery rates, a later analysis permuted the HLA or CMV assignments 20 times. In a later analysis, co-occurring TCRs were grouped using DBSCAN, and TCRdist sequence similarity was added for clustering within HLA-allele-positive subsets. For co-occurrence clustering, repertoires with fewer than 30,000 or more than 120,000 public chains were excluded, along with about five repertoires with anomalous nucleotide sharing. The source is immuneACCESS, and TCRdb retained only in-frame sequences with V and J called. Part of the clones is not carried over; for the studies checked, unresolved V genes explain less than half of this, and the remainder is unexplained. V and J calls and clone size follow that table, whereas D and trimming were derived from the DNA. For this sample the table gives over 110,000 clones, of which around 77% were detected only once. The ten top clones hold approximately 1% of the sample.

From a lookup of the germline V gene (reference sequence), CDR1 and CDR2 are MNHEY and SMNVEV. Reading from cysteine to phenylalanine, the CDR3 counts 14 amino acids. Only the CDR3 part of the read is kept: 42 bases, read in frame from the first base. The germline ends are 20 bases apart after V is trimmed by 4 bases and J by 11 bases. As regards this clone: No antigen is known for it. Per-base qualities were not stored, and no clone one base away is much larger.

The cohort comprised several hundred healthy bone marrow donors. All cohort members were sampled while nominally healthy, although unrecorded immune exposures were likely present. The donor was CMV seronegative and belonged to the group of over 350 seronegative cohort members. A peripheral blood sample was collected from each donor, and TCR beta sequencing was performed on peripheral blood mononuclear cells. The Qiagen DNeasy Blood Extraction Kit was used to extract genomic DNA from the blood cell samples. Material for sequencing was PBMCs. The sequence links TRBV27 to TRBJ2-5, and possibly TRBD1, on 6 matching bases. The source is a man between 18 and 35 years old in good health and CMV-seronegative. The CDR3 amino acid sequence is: CASSWTATRGEQYF. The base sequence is TGTGCCAGCAGTTGGACAGCCACCCGCGGAGAGCAGTACTTC.